The clone carrying this T cell receptor (beta chain) was detected only a few times. Its cognate antigen is unknown. Both RNA and DNA were isolated together from around 20-30 mg of bulk tissue that had not been sorted. This entry is derived from a study of tumor-infiltrating lymphocytes in primary liver carcinoma. Synthesis of TCR beta cDNA was carried out from approximately 500 ng total RNA with a constant-region primer. What produced the TCR beta libraries was three nested multiplex PCR rounds using slightly modified ARM-PCR. TRBV1-TRBV30 forward primers and a C-beta reverse primer were used in the first two PCR rounds, which each ran for nine to ten cycles. TCRdb re-analysed the multiplex PCR reads in MiXCR, keeping a single row per CDR3 protein. The sample yields about 130,000 distinct CDR3 sequences, around 64% seen once. The CDR3 covers 16 residues. Germline V gives CDR1 MDHEN, CDR2 SYDVKM. V lost 4 bases, J lost 3 bases, and 5 bases stayed unmatched.

General observations from the study: Just around 7.5-25% of top clones spanned all five tumor regions.

The chain links TRBV28 to TRBJ2-1; 11 bases are shared with TRBD2. The sequencing sample was made of liver tumor tissue from sampling region 3. As to subset: tumor region T3, left-lateral pole. This receptor was taken from a woman aged 55-69 years with primary liver carcinoma and hepatitis B virus infection. CDR3 sequence: CASSSPGLAVYNEQFF. The CDR3 coding sequence is TGTGCCAGCAGTTCTCCGGGACTAGCGGTCTACAATGAGCAGTTCTTC.